This T cell receptor beta chain was retrieved from a study of T cell responses to AZD1222 COVID-19 vaccine. Study details: Combined were second doses at about 4 or about 12 weeks. Points from the study as a whole: At 160-218 and 743-854, vaccine-associated CD4 TCRs were dominant, and they spanned spike.

Some clones are missing from TCRdb's copy, which holds only in-frame ones; the method was immunoSEQ multiplex PCR. Found here are about 150,000 clones, approximately 89% of them singletons; the top ten hold approximately 4.8%. With regard to this clone: What it recognizes is unknown.

The receptor was isolated from an adult in good health. The specimen was peripheral blood, collected on day 0 of AZD1222 vaccination.

The DNA for the CDR3 is TGCAGCGTATCAACACAACCGGGACAGGGGGCTGGAGCTTTCTTT. Residues: CSVSTQPGQGAGAFF. The rearrangement links TRBV29-1 to TRBJ1-1, with TRBD1 matching 12 bases. Trimming removed 6 bases from V and 10 bases from J; junction bases left unmatched: 15. The CDR3 length is 15 residues. Germline V gene sequence: CDR1 SQVTM, CDR2 ANQGSEA.